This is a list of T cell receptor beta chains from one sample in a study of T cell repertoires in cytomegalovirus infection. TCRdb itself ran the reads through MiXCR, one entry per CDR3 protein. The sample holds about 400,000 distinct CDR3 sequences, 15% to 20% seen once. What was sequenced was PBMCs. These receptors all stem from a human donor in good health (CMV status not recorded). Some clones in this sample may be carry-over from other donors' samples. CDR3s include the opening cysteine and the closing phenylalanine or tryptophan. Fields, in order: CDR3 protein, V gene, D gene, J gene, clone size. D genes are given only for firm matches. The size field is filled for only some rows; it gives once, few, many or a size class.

CASSFTSSYEQYF TRBV7-9 - TRBJ2-7 -
CASSFGSGWSYEQYF TRBV12-3/TRBV12-4 - TRBJ2-7 once
CASGDTTSSPLHF TRBV12-3/TRBV12-4 - TRBJ1-6 -
CAISDGQGAYGYTF TRBV10-3 TRBD1 TRBJ1-2 -
CASSLGQSNQPQHF TRBV7-2 - TRBJ1-5 many
CASSSRDTNSPLHF TRBV6-8 - TRBJ1-6 few
CASSRDRTQRKTQYF TRBV7-8 - TRBJ2-5 many
CSALTATNEKLFF TRBV20-1 - TRBJ1-4 few
CASSDPLGREGANKQYF TRBV6-1 TRBD2 TRBJ2-7 -
CASTPGPYNEQFF TRBV12-3/TRBV12-4 - TRBJ2-1 few
CASSSLLDRLKQFF TRBV7-2 TRBD1 TRBJ2-1 -
CASSQEAPGLGDYEQYF TRBV4-2 TRBD2 TRBJ2-7 -
CASRSHPNEQFF TRBV12-3/TRBV12-4 - TRBJ2-1 few
CASSTSGEASATQYF TRBV6-2/TRBV6-3 TRBD2 TRBJ2-5 -
CASSLEGRTRRQYF TRBV7-2 - TRBJ2-7 many
CASSWGGTEAFF TRBV7-6 - TRBJ1-1 many
CASGRWGTEAFF TRBV12-3/TRBV12-4 - TRBJ1-1 few